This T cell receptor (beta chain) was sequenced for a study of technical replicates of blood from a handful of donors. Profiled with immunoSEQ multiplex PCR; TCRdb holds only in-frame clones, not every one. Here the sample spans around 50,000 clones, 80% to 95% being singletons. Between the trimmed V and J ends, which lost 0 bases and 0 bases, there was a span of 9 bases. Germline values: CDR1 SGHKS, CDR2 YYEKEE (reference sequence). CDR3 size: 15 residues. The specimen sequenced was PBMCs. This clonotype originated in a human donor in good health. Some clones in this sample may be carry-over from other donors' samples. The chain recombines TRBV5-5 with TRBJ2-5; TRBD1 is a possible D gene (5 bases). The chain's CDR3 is CASSLGQIYQETQYF. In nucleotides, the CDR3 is TGTGCCAGCAGCTTGGGACAGATTTACCAAGAGACCCAGTACTTC.